One T cell receptor beta chain is described in this entry. What it recognizes is unknown. This sample was included in a study of shared clonotypes between healthy human individuals. Overall study findings and caveats: Naive subsets tended to show greater estimated richness than memory subsets.

Germline V gene lookup returns CDR1 MGHDK and CDR2 SYGVNS. CDR3 length equals 15 residues. V lost 4 bases to trimming and J lost 0 bases, with 9 bases between them. Data came from immunoSEQ multiplex PCR; TCRdb stores just in-frame clones and leaves some out. The data hold around 2.1 million clones, with around 95% observed a single time. This chain joins TRBV25-1 and TRBJ1-4, with D unresolved. Sample: naive CD4+ T cells sorted from blood. The subset was: CD45RA+ positively selected. This sequence originates from a man younger than 30 in good health. CDR3 loop: CASSVPWATNEKLFF. CDR3 DNA: TGTGCCAGCAGTGTCCCTTGGGCAACTAATGAAAAACTGTTTTTT.